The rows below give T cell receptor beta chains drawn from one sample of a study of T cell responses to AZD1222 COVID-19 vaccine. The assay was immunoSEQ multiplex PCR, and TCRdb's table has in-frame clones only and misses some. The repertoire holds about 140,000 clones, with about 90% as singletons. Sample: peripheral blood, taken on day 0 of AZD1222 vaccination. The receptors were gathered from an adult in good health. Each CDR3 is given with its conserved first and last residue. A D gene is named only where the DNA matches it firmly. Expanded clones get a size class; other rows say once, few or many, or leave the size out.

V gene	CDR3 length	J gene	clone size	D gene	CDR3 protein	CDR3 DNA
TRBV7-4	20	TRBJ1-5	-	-	CASSLYPDRRRSVSNQPQHF	TGTGCCAGCAGCTTATACCCCGACAGAAGGAGGTCCGTAAGCAATCAGCCCCAGCATTTT
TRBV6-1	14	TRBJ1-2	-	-	CASSEGDKNYGYTF	TGTGCCAGCAGTGAAGGGGACAAAAACTATGGCTACACCTTC
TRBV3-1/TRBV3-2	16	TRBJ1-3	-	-	CASSARDRSSGNTIYF	TGTGCCAGCAGCGCTCGGGACCGGAGCTCTGGAAACACCATATATTTT
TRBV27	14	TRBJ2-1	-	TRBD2	CASAGLAGLYEQFF	TGTGCCAGCGCCGGACTAGCGGGTCTCTATGAGCAGTTCTTC
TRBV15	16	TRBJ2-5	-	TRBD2	CATSREGSGLQETQYF	TGTGCCACCAGCAGAGAAGGTAGCGGGCTACAAGAGACCCAGTACTTC
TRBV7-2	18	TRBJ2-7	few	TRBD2	CASSLETSVEIGGYEQYF	TGTGCCAGCAGCTTAGAAACTAGCGTAGAGATTGGGGGCTACGAGCAGTACTTC
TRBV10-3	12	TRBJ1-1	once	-	CAISESDTEAFF	TGTGCCATCAGTGAGTCGGACACTGAAGCTTTCTTT
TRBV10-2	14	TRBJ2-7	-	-	CASSDGAGQSEQYF	TGCGCCAGCAGCGATGGAGCGGGACAAAGCGAGCAGTACTTC
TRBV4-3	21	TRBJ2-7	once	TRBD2	CASSRSILVGLAPSSTHEQYF	TGCGCCAGCAGCCGTAGTATCTTGGTTGGACTAGCTCCCTCCTCTACACACGAGCAGTACTTC
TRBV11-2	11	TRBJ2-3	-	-	CASSSRDTQYF	TGTGCCAGCAGCTCTAGGGACACGCAGTATTTT
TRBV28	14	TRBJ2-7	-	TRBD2	CASIPGGLGGEQYF	TGTGCCAGCATCCCGGGGGGTCTTGGGGGCGAGCAGTACTTC
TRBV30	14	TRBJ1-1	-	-	CAWSGVAGWTEAFF	TGTGCCTGGAGTGGGGTTGCAGGGTGGACTGAAGCTTTCTTT
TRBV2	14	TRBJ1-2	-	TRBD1	CASSQQGAAYGYTF	TGTGCCAGCAGCCAACAGGGGGCTGCCTATGGCTACACCTTC
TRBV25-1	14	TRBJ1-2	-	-	CASSDLDISNGYTF	TGTGCCAGCAGTGATCTGGACATTTCCAATGGCTACACCTTC
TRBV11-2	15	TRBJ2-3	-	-	CASSPSLAHTDTQYF	TGTGCCAGCAGCCCCTCCCTAGCACACACAGATACGCAGTATTTT
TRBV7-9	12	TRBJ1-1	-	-	CASSHQNTEAFF	TGTGCCAGCAGCCATCAGAACACTGAAGCTTTCTTT
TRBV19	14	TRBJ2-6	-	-	CASRDASGANVLTF	TGTGCCAGCCGAGACGCCTCTGGGGCCAACGTCCTGACTTTT
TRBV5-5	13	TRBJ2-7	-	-	CASSLDSPYEQYF	TGTGCCAGCAGCCTGGACAGTCCCTACGAGCAGTACTTC
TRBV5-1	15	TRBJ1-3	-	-	CASRGGQTAGNTIYF	TGCGCCAGCAGGGGTGGACAGACGGCTGGAAACACCATATATTTT
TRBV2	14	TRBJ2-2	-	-	CASKTLTSTGELFF	TGTGCCAGCAAGACCTTAACTAGCACCGGGGAGCTGTTTTTT
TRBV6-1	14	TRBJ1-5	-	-	CASSEGSGNQPQHF	TGTGCCAGCAGTGAAGGGTCGGGGAACCAGCCCCAGCATTTT
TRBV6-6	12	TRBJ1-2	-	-	CASSPSREGYTF	TGTGCCAGCAGTCCCTCCAGGGAGGGCTACACCTTC
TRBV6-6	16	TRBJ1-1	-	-	CASSPKRDRENTEAFF	TGTGCCAGCAGTCCCAAAAGAGACAGAGAGAACACTGAAGCTTTCTTT
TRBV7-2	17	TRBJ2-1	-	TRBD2	CASSSRLAGHSYNEQFF	TGTGCCAGCAGCTCTCGACTAGCGGGCCACTCCTACAATGAGCAGTTCTTC
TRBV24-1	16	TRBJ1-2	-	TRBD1	CATSDRTGGDHYGYTF	TGTGCCACCAGTGATCGGACAGGGGGTGATCACTATGGCTACACCTTC
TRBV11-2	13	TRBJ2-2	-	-	CASSFTRPGELFF	TGTGCCAGCAGCTTTACTAGGCCCGGGGAGCTGTTTTTT
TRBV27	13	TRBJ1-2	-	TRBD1	CASSFLGQYGYTF	TGTGCCAGCAGTTTCTTGGGACAGTATGGCTACACCTTC
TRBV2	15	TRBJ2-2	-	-	CASSDVSGNTGELFF	TGTGCCAGCAGTGATGTGTCAGGGAACACCGGGGAGCTGTTTTTT
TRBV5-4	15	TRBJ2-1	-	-	CASSLRGGVNDEQFF	TGTGCCAGCAGCTTAAGGGGGGGGGTGAACGATGAGCAGTTCTTC
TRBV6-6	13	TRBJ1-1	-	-	CASSFRLNTEAFF	TGTGCCAGCAGTTTTCGGCTGAACACTGAAGCTTTCTTT
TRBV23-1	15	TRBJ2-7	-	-	CASSHTDIPPYEQYF	TGCGCCAGCAGTCATACGGACATTCCACCCTACGAGCAGTACTTC
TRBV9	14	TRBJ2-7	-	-	CASSVGGISYEQYF	TGTGCCAGCAGCGTAGGAGGGATCTCCTACGAGCAGTACTTC
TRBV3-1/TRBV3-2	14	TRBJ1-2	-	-	CASSQETGPYGYTF	TGTGCCAGCAGCCAAGAGACAGGACCCTATGGCTACACCTTC
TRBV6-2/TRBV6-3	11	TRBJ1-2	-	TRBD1	CASSDRDGYTF	TGTGCCAGCAGCGACAGGGACGGCTACACCTTC
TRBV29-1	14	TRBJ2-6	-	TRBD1	CSVGQVRGANVLTF	TGCAGCGTCGGACAGGTCAGAGGGGCCAACGTCCTGACTTTC
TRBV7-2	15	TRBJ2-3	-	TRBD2	CASSRTSSGTDTQYF	TGTGCCAGCAGCCGGACTAGTTCTGGCACAGATACGCAGTATTTT
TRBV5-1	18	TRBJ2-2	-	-	CASSLSPRGTQRAGELFF	TGCGCCAGCAGCTTGAGTCCCCGGGGGACACAGCGGGCCGGGGAGCTGTTTTTT
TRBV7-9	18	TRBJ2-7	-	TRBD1	CASSLPPSWGQDSYEQYF	TGTGCCAGCAGCCTTCCCCCATCTTGGGGACAGGACTCCTACGAGCAGTACTTC
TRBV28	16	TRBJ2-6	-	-	CASSRMRPEGANVLTF	TGTGCCAGCAGTCGGATGAGGCCTGAGGGGGCCAACGTCCTGACTTTC
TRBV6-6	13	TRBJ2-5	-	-	CASRYRVPETQYF	TGTGCCAGCAGGTACAGGGTCCCGGAGACCCAGTACTTC
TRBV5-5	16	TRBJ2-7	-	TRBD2	CASSLLLAAPGEPQYF	TGTGCCAGCAGCTTGTTGCTAGCGGCCCCCGGGGAACCGCAGTACTTC
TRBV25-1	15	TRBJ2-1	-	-	CASSDGAVSYNEQFF	TGTGCCAGCAGTGATGGGGCGGTCTCCTACAATGAGCAGTTCTTC
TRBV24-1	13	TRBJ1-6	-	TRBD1	CATARDRRSPLHF	TGTGCCACCGCCCGGGACAGAAGGTCACCCCTCCACTTT
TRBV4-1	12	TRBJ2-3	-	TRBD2	CASSPGLAGVYF	TGCGCCAGCAGCCCTGGACTAGCGGGGGTGTATTTT
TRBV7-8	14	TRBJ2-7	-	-	CASSPDRDSYEQYF	TGTGCCAGCAGCCCTGACAGAGACTCCTACGAGCAGTACTTC
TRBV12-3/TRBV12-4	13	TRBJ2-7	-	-	CASSLGRASEQYF	TGTGCCAGCAGTTTAGGGAGGGCCTCCGAGCAGTACTTC
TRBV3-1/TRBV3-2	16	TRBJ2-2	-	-	CASSQVGRLSTGELFF	TGTGCCAGCAGCCAAGTGGGCAGGTTGAGCACCGGGGAGCTGTTTTTT
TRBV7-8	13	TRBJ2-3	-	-	CASSLVRTDTQYF	TGTGCCAGCAGCTTAGTACGCACAGATACGCAGTATTTT
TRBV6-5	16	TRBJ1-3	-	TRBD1	CASSYSGQLSGNTIYF	TGTGCCAGCAGTTACTCGGGACAGCTCTCTGGAAACACCATATATTTT
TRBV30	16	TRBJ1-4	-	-	CAWSNPQGLMIRKLFF	TGTGCCTGGAGTAACCCACAGGGATTAATGATACGAAAACTGTTTTTT
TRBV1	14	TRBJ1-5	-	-	CTSSLPLSNQPQHF	TGCACCAGCAGCCTCCCGCTGAGTAATCAGCCCCAGCATTTT
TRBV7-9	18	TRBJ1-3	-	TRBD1	CASSSRSGQVFAGNTIYF	TGTGCCAGCAGCTCCCGGTCCGGACAGGTTTTTGCTGGAAACACCATATATTTT
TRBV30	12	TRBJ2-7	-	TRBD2	CAWLTSGSEQYF	TGTGCCTGGTTAACTAGCGGGAGCGAGCAGTACTTC
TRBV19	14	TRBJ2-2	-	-	CASSISYRGGELFF	TGTGCCAGTAGTATAAGTTACCGGGGCGGGGAGCTGTTTTTT
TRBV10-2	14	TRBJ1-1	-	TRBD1	CASSIDRGSTEAFF	TGCGCCAGCAGCATTGACAGGGGCAGCACTGAAGCTTTCTTT
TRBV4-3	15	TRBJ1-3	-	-	CASSLDRASGNTIYF	TGCGCCAGCAGCCTCGACCGGGCCTCTGGAAACACCATATATTTT
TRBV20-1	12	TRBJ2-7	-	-	CSVSDNTYEQYF	TGCAGTGTAAGTGACAATACCTACGAGCAGTACTTC
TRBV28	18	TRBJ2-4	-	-	CASTPLGGPYIAKNIQYF	TGTGCCAGCACCCCCCTCGGGGGGCCTTATATAGCCAAAAACATTCAGTACTTC